This TCR beta chain is drawn from a study of Ad26.COV2.S vaccination and SARS-CoV-2 variants. On the study more broadly: Donor was assigned to the Ad26.COV2.S arm of trial COV1001.

The treatment denotes: roughly 20 received Ad26.COV2.S at low or high dose, single or two shots; roughly five received placebo; per-sample allocation not given. Day 63 following the first vaccine or placebo injection was when the samples were taken. General study results and limits: Recipients given vaccine exceeded placebo recipients in spike-specific TCR breadth. An underestimation of total T cell responses may have resulted from the TCR breadth and depth analyses. The authors reported substantial breadth in spike-specific CD8+ and CD4+ T cell responses after vaccination.

V was clipped by 5 bases and J by 4 bases; unmatched bases: 5. The germline CDR1 and CDR2 sequences are KGHSH and LQKENI. The length of the CDR3 is 14 residues. Details on this clone: The antigen remains undetermined. The same CDR3 also results from other DNA sequences found in this sample.

Here immunoSEQ multiplex PCR was the method, and the copy in TCRdb shows in-frame clones only, minus some. The table records about 680,000 clones, 89% of them present only once. This TCR was sampled from a person aged 18-65 years who received the Ad26.COV2.S COVID-19 vaccine or a placebo. Material: peripheral blood, obtained in a trial of Ad26.COV2.S vaccine versus placebo. The gene calls are TRBV18 and TRBJ2-3; 8 bases match TRBD2. The CDR3: CASSDGGASDTQYF. The CDR3 DNA reads TGTGCCAGCTCAGACGGGGGGGCATCAGATACGCAGTATTTT.